The present entry profiles one TCR beta chain with its context. It lacks a known antigen. No base quality values were provided; no much bigger clone lies one nucleotide off. According to the study, the label for this sample's time point signals: baseline before first vaccination. Vaccinee samples came from UK trials COV001 and COV002, including a single-blind randomized controlled phase 2/3 trial of AZD1222 (ChAdOx1 nCoV-19) in healthy adults. For TCRbeta chain sequencing, PBMC samples were collected from trial participants at day 0 and at day 28 after the second dose. These data are taken from a study of T cell responses to AZD1222 COVID-19 vaccine (dated by TCRdb to the early 2020s). Broadly, across the study: Because spike-specific TCR depth and breadth did not differ between the two schedules, AZD1222 recipients who got a second dose at roughly 4 weeks were pooled with those who got a second dose at roughly 12 weeks. TCR sequencing was performed for about 250 trial participants, of whom around 200 were given two doses of AZD1222 and around 25 were given two doses of MenACWY control vaccine. Trial participants were enrolled by age into 18-55, 56-69 and 70-plus year subgroups, with approximately 160, 26 and 62 TCR-sequenced participants respectively.

The CDR3 covers 18 residues, taking in both the cysteine and the phenylalanine. The entry retains the CDR3 DNA only, 54 bases that are in frame from base 1. Points the paper makes about the study in general: CD4 TCRs associated with the vaccine covered the entire spike protein, and the dominant responses were in regions 160-218 and 743-854. Because no day 14 peak-response samples were available, the repertoires could be characterized only after the peak T cell response. In the small 56-69-year group, the increase in depth fell short of significance, most likely because of low power. A significant rise in spike-specific TCR breadth and depth was observed after two AZD1222 doses relative to day 0 and relative to MenACWY recipients. Conclusions about previously exposed vaccinees were limited because only 5 or 6 AZD1222 recipients were SARS-CoV-2 seropositive at baseline. Reportedly, close to half of the unique spike-specific TCRs recognized epitopes lying outside the regions that are mutated in the B.1.351 and B.1.1.7 variants. Participants were mostly white British and included more females than males, and it was suggested by the authors that clonal diversity may have been underestimated.

The CDR3 regions of human TCRbeta chains were analyzed by immunosequencing. Processing in the source paper ran as follows. TCRs in the repertoires were compared against a reference library of SARS-CoV-2-specific TCRs that had been generated with the MIRA antigen-specificity platform. Breadth was defined as the fraction of unique TCRs that were SARS-CoV-2-associated. Depth was defined as the fraction of total T cells that were SARS-CoV-2-associated. Using the MIRA data, each spike-specific TCR was mapped to the spike region that the TCR reacts to and placed in a CD4 or CD8 class. Log10-transformed breadth and depth values were compared by one-way ANOVA with Sidak's multiple comparisons tests. TCRdb re-hosts the immuneACCESS table, in-frame sequences only. Its copies lack some clones; in the studies checked, an unresolved V gene accounts for under half of them, and the cause for the rest is not known. For V, J and clone size, that table is used; D and trimming come from the DNA. This sample holds 70,000 to 90,000 clones; roughly nine tenths were observed only once. The ten largest account for over 2% of the sample.

Sequenced here: peripheral blood, sampled on day 0 of AZD1222 vaccination. This clonotype was obtained from an adult in good health. The chain uses TRBV21-1 and TRBJ1-4. TRBV21-1 is designated a pseudogene. The base sequence is TGTGCCAGCAGCATGGGTGCACAAGAAGTTCCAACTAATGAAAAACTGTTTTTT. Its protein reads: CASSMGAQEVPTNEKLFF.